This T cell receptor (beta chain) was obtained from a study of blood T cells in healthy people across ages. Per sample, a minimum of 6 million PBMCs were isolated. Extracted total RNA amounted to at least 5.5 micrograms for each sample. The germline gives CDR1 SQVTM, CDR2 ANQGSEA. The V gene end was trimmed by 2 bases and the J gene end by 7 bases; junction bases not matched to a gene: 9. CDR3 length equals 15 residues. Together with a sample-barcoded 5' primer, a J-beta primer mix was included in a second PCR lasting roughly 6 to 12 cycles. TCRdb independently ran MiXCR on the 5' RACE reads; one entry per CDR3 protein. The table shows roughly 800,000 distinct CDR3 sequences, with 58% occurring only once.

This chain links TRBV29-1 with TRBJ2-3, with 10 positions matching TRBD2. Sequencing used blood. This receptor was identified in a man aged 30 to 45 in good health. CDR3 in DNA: TGCAGCGTTGAAACGCTAGCGGGAGTCCAACATACGCAGTATTTT. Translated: CSVETLAGVQHTQYF.